Listed here is a single TCR beta chain. Its cognate antigen is unknown. Combining iRepertoire HTBI primers with Arm-PCR of CDR3 regions, the authors built TCR beta libraries. TCRdb redid the calling of the multiplex PCR reads with MiXCR, one entry per CDR3 protein. The table records about 660,000 distinct CDR3 sequences, 25% to 35% of them present only once. The data derive from a study of regulatory T cells in long-lasting Graves disease. Time point described: persistent/refractory GD, antithyroid drugs over 5 years with positive TRAb. After RNA was extracted from PBMCs, the TCR library was made from it. Study-level results: Among samples with persistent disease, TRBV28, TRBJ1-2 and TRBJ2-5 were favored. Newly diagnosed patients shared 750 to 1,000 public clonotypes; persistent patients shared a few thousand. The sample size was small, and this may have reduced accuracy.

The CDR3 is made up of 13 amino acids. Germline V CDR1 and CDR2: MNHEY, SMNVEV (reference sequence). Trimming stripped 6 bases from V and 6 bases from J, with 13 bases between. Here the sequenced sample was peripheral blood mononuclear cells (PBMCs), taken when the disease was refractory, from a patient treated with antithyroid drugs. The J gene is TRBJ2-3, the V gene TRBV27, with D possibly TRBD2 on 5 matching bases. The TCR comes from a female donor with Graves disease. The CDR3 DNA reads TGTGCCAGCAGGGACGAGGGCAGGGATACGCAGTATTTT. Amino acid sequence: CASRDEGRDTQYF.